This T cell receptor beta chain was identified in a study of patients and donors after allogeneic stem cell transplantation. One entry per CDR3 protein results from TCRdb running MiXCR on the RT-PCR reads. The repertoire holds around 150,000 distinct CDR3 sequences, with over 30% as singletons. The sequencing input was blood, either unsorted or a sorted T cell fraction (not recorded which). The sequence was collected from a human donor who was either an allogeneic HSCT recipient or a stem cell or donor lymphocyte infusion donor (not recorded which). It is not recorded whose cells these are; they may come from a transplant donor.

CDR3 sequence reads: CASTRRGGWSDTQYF. The CDR3 DNA reads as TGTGCCAGCACCCGAAGGGGGGGGTGGAGTGATACGCAGTATTTT. The chain couples TRBV12-3 or TRBV12-4 to TRBJ2-3; possibly TRBD2 for D (7 bases). The CDR3 spans 15 residues. V lost 7 bases to trimming and J lost 6 bases, with 20 bases between them.